The next 18 T cell receptor beta chains were all read from a single sample in a study of T-cell reconstitution after alpha-beta-depleted transplantation in children. TCRbeta library construction was performed incorporating unique molecular identifiers. TCRdb analysed the PCR reads with MiXCR anew, one entry per CDR3 protein. Of 300,000 to 400,000 distinct CDR3 sequences in the sample, 10% to 15% were seen once. The input for sequencing was PBMCs, taken from the stem cell graft. Receptors were obtained from a human donor who donated a stem cell graft to a child with Fanconi anemia.

This clonotype was found many times. The chain is built from TRBV15 and TRBJ2-7; D remains unclear. CDR1 and CDR2 from the germline V gene are LNHNV and YYDKDF (reference sequence). There are 15 residues in the CDR3. V gave up 0 bases and J gave up 1 base, with 10 bases separating them. The CDR3 region has the DNA TGTGCCACCAGCAGAGATGGAGACGGGTCCTACGAGCAGTACGTC. Protein sequence: CATSRDGDGSYEQYV.

This chain joins TRBV7-2 and TRBJ1-3; unclear D gene. Germline V gene lookup returns CDR1 SGHTA and CDR2 FQGNSA. The ends were cut back, 5 bases at V and 0 bases at J, with 11 bases in the middle. This CDR3 has 15 residues. CDR3 region: CASSPPGPSGNTIYF. The CDR3 bases are TGTGCCAGCAGCCCCCCCGGACCCTCTGGAAACACCATATATTTT.

This clonotype was counted a single time. The genes are TRBV5-4 and TRBJ1-2; D uncertain. Germline assignment: CDR1 SGHNT and CDR2 YYREEE (reference sequence). The length of the CDR3 is 11 residues. The ends were cut back, 3 bases at V and 8 bases at J, with 8 bases in the middle. DNA of the CDR3: TGTGCCAGCAGCTGGACTCAGGGCTACACCTTC. Amino acid sequence: CASSWTQGYTF.

This chain links TRBV4-3 with TRBJ1-4; weak D call: TRBD1 (5 bases). Trimming took 0 bases from V and 4 from J, leaving 15 bases between them. Germline assignment: CDR1 LGHNA and CDR2 YSLEER. This CDR3 is built from 17 residues. The CDR3 sequence is CASSQDGPGPGNEKLFF. In nucleotides, the CDR3 is TGCGCCAGCAGCCAAGACGGCCCGGGGCCGGGTAATGAAAAACTGTTTTTT.

The chain links TRBV30 to TRBJ2-7; D unresolved. Trimming cost V 1 base and J 5 bases, with 12 bases left between them. The CDR3 is 13 amino acids. CDR1 GTSNPN and CDR2 SVGIG come from the germline V gene (reference sequence). The chain's CDR3 is CAWSAAAADEQYF. The CDR3, as DNA: TGTGCCTGGAGTGCGGCGGCAGCCGACGAGCAGTACTTC.

This clonotype was counted between two and nine times. The chain carries TRBV5-1 and TRBJ2-7; weak D call: TRBD2 (5 bases). CDR3 length: 13 residues. V was pared by 4 bases and J by 5 bases, with 13 bases between. Germline V gives CDR1 SGHRS, CDR2 YFSETQ. This CDR3 is CASSPDWGNEQYF. CDR3 DNA sequence: TGCGCCAGCAGCCCGGACTGGGGAAACGAGCAGTACTTC.

This CDR3 is CASTSAYGYTF. CDR3 nucleotide sequence: TGTGCCAGCACGTCAGCCTATGGCTACACCTTC. The chain employs TRBV2 and TRBJ1-2; no clear D. V lost 7 bases to trimming and J lost 4 bases, with 7 bases between them. The germline V gene has CDR1 SNHLY and CDR2 FYNNEI. The CDR3 has 11 amino acids.

This clonotype was recorded a few times. The chain joins TRBV12-3 or TRBV12-4 to TRBJ2-1; 8 positions agree with TRBD2. Unmatched junction bases numbered 9, after V lost 5 bases and J lost 3 bases. This CDR3 spans 16 amino acids. The CDR3 nucleotides are TGTGCCAGCAGTATGAGGACTAGCTTTATCTACAATGAGCAGTTCTTC. Its translation is CASSMRTSFIYNEQFF.

This clonotype was seen a few times. The rearrangement joins TRBV29-1 to TRBJ1-1, with D possibly being TRBD1 (5 bases). Trimming removed 4 bases from V and 11 bases from J, with 14 bases in between. Germline-derived CDR1 and CDR2 are SQVTM and ANQGSEA. There are 11 residues in the CDR3. CDR3 sequence (DNA): TGCAGCGTTGTAACAGGCCTCGGGGCTTTCTTT. Translation gives CSVVTGLGAFF.

This clonotype was detected only a few times. This chain connects TRBV27 to TRBJ2-7, with 7 bases aligning to TRBD2. Per the germline V gene, CDR1 is MNHEY and CDR2 is SMNVEV (reference sequence). J gave up 2 bases and V 3 bases, and 7 bases lay outside the gene matches. The CDR3 sequence is 15 residues long. The CDR3 region is CASSFAGGKTYEQYF. The CDR3, as DNA: TGTGCCAGCAGTTTCGCCGGGGGGAAAACCTACGAGCAGTACTTC.

Only a few counts were recorded for this clonotype. The CDR3 spells CASSQDREDQPQHF. For the CDR3, the DNA is TGTGCCAGCTCACAGGACAGGGAAGATCAGCCCCAGCATTTT. The chain joins TRBV18 to TRBJ1-5, with 8 bases identical to TRBD1. The CDR3 contains 14 residues. J was trimmed by 5 bases and V by 4 bases; bases with no gene match: 4. The germline V gene encodes CDR1 KGHSH and CDR2 LQKENI.

The V and J genes are TRBV5-1 and TRBJ1-1, with D uncertain. The CDR3 is 14 residues long. V shed 3 bases and J shed 6 bases, with 15 bases lying between them. The germline V gene encodes CDR1 SGHRS and CDR2 YFSETQ. CDR3 amino acids: CASSSGSSYPEAFF. The DNA for the CDR3 is TGCGCCAGCAGCTCCGGGTCTTCGTACCCTGAAGCTTTCTTT.

The rearrangement links TRBV6-2 or TRBV6-3 to TRBJ2-1; D is unresolved. The CDR3 contains 12 residues. The germline gives CDR1 MNHEY, CDR2 SVGEGT. Trimming shortened V by 8 bases and J by 1 base, and 6 bases separated the two germline ends. The chain's CDR3 is CASFGSYNEQFF. CDR3 coding DNA: TGTGCCAGCTTTGGTTCCTACAATGAGCAGTTCTTC.

The V call is TRBV28, the J call TRBJ1-5, with 9 bases aligning to TRBD1. From germline, CDR1 is MDHEN and CDR2 SYDVKM. The V segment lost 5 bases and the J segment 5 bases; nucleotides outside the gene matches: 16. CDR3 size: 18 residues. CDR3 sequence: CASSLDRGVGLRDQPQHF. The CDR3 DNA sequence: TGTGCCAGCAGTCTGGACAGGGGTGTCGGGTTGAGAGATCAGCCCCAGCATTTT.

The gene calls are TRBV5-5 and TRBJ1-1; unclear D gene. There are 15 residues in the CDR3. Germline V lookup: CDR1 SGHKS, CDR2 YYEKEE (reference sequence). V shed 1 base and J shed 0 bases, with 10 bases lying between them. DNA of the CDR3: TGTGCCAGCAGCTTGTTCCTAGAGATGAACACTGAAGCTTTCTTT. Protein: CASSLFLEMNTEAFF.

This clonotype was recorded many times. The chain uses TRBV20-1 and TRBJ1-1; D remains ambiguous. The CDR3 spans 12 residues. Germline values: CDR1 DFQATT, CDR2 SNEGSKA (reference sequence). V lost 4 bases and J 5 bases, leaving 11 bases between the germline ends. CDR3 region: CSAKGHWTEAFF. CDR3 sequence (DNA): TGCAGTGCTAAAGGCCACTGGACTGAAGCTTTCTTT.

In the case of this clonotype: This CDR3 is missing its conserved last phenylalanine or tryptophan, likely due to a read error. V and J are TRBV29-1 and TRBJ1-1, with D maybe TRBD1 (6 bases). The CDR3 is 14 residues long. The V end was cut by 4 bases, the J end by 0 bases, with 12 bases between. Per germline, CDR1 SQVTM and CDR2 ANQGSEA. The chain's CDR3 is CSVVPGQLNTEAFV. In DNA, the CDR3 is TGCAGCGTTGTTCCGGGACAATTGAACACTGAAGCTTTCGTT.

V usage is TRBV28 and J usage is TRBJ2-4; 7 bases are shared with TRBD1. Trimming took 7 bases from V and 0 from J; bases not matched to a gene: 6. There are 15 residues in the CDR3. Germline V CDR1 and CDR2: MDHEN, SYDVKM. The CDR3 is CASNERGLAKNIQYF. DNA of the CDR3: TGTGCCAGCAACGAAAGGGGGCTAGCCAAAAACATTCAGTACTTC.